Presented here are 5 T cell receptor beta chains from one specimen sequenced in a study of cytomegalovirus exposure and HLA in healthy donors. With 60 Vbeta and 13 Jbeta primers, the PCR was carried out. Libraries were prepared by immunoSEQ multiplex PCR; TCRdb keeps only in-frame clonotypes and omits some of them. This table has roughly 280,000 clones, roughly two thirds appearing once. The specimen sequenced was PBMCs. The receptors here all came from a female donor in good health and CMV-seronegative.

The chain is built from TRBV15 and TRBJ2-7; 7 bases are shared with TRBD2. The CDR3 has 18 residues. Germline CDR1 LNHNV, CDR2 YYDKDF (reference sequence). The junction had 13 bases not matched to a gene; V was cut back by 0 bases and J by 2 bases. The CDR3 nucleotides read TGTGCCACCAGCAGAGATGGGGGGAGGGGCGGACTAACCTACGAGCAGTACTTC. Its translation: CATSRDGGRGGLTYEQYF.

The chain carries TRBV7-6 and TRBJ2-1; tentative D call: TRBD1 (7 bases). CDR3 length equals 14 residues. Per germline, CDR1 SGHVS and CDR2 FNYEAQ. The germline V and J ends were trimmed by 1 base and 6 bases, with 10 bases remaining between them. The CDR3 loop reads CASSLEEGANEQFF. CDR3 bases: TGTGCCAGCAGCTTAGAGGAGGGGGCCAATGAGCAGTTCTTC.

This clone was seen a few times. This chain links TRBV28 with TRBJ2-7; possibly TRBD1 for D (8 bases). Germline V gene lookup returns CDR1 MDHEN and CDR2 SYDVKM. The ends were cut back, 6 bases at V and 3 bases at J, with 15 bases in the middle. The CDR3 length is 14 residues. The CDR3, as DNA: TGTGCCAGCAGGTTGACAGGGGAGGGCTACGAGCAGTACTTC. This translates into CASRLTGEGYEQYF.

The rearrangement uses TRBV25-1 and TRBJ1-4; no clear D. Germline V gives CDR1 MGHDK, CDR2 SYGVNS. V was shortened by 5 bases and J by 0 bases, with 16 bases between the two germline ends. The CDR3 consists of 17 residues. CDR3 coding DNA: TGTGCCAGCAGTAGACTCCTCCTAGGTGCAACTAATGAAAAACTGTTTTTT. It encodes CASSRLLLGATNEKLFF.

The gene calls are TRBV6-1 and TRBJ1-4, with a possible D match to TRBD1 (5 bases). The germline gives CDR1 MNHNS, CDR2 SASEGT. Trimming cost V 3 bases and J 5 bases, with 10 bases left between them. This CDR3 has 14 residues. The CDR3 spells CASSETALNEKLFF. The CDR3 nucleotides are TGTGCCAGCAGTGAGACAGCCCTAAATGAAAAACTGTTTTTT.